Below are 26 T cell receptor beta chains sequenced from a single sample in a study of T cell repertoires in cytomegalovirus infection. TCRdb analysed the reads with MiXCR anew, one entry per CDR3 protein. The sample comprises roughly 120,000 distinct CDR3 sequences, less than 30% of which are singletons, and 80% to 90% rests with the top ten. These TCRs are of unknown antigen specificity. The specimen comprised CD8+ T cells from cultured PBMCs, sampled from culture after CMV antigen stimulation. These receptors were obtained from a human donor in good health (CMV status not recorded). Some clones in this sample may be carry-over from other donors' samples.

The chain combines TRBV2 with TRBJ2-3; 8 bases are a match to TRBD2. CDR3 length: 16 amino acids. The V gene's germline CDR1 is SNHLY and CDR2 FYNNEI. Germline trimming cut 9 bases from V and 0 bases from J; bases unmatched to any gene: 11. The CDR3 here is CARLDPLAASTDTQYF. In DNA, the CDR3 is TGTGCCAGACTCGACCCACTAGCGGCGAGCACAGATACGCAGTATTTT.

Concerning this clonotype: No DNA is shown, since the ends of the CDR3 on it are uncertain; the CDR3 is the one TCRdb lists. The V gene is TRBV6-1, the J gene TRBJ2-5. Looked up from germline, CDR1 is MNHNS and CDR2 is SASEGT. The CDR3 has 14 residues if both end residues are counted. The CDR3 reads CASSTSWIEETQYF.

This clonotype was found once. Being one base from a much bigger clone, this may be a read error. The rearrangement links TRBV7-2 to TRBJ2-7; TRBD1 might be the D (5 bases). Between the trimmed V and J ends, which lost 5 bases and 0 bases, there was a span of 11 bases. This CDR3 is built from 14 residues. Germline values: CDR1 SGHTA, CDR2 FQGNSA. CDR3 nucleotides: TGTACCAGCAGCCAGGGCCATTACTCCTACGAGCAGTACTTC. Residues: CTSSQGHYSYEQYF.

The gene calls are TRBV5-1 and TRBJ2-2; D is undetermined. The germline V gene has CDR1 SGHRS and CDR2 YFSETQ. The CDR3 has 13 amino acids. Deletions cut 0 bases from V and 6 bases from J, with 6 bases between. The CDR3 here is CASSLVNPGELFF. CDR3 in DNA: TGCGCCAGCAGCTTGGTCAACCCCGGGGAGCTGTTTTTT.

This chain links TRBV29-1 with TRBJ2-7, with TRBD1 matching over 9 bases. The CDR3 sequence is 13 residues long. Germline CDR1 and CDR2: SQVTM and ANQGSEA. V shed 4 bases and J 0 bases; nucleotides not matched to a gene: 1. The CDR3 coding sequence is TGCAGCGTTGGGACAGGGGTCTCCTACGAGCAGTACTTC. Protein: CSVGTGVSYEQYF.

The chain couples TRBV11-2 to TRBJ1-2; no clear D gene. The V and J ends lost 2 bases and 8 bases respectively, with 24 bases between them. CDR3 length: 17 amino acids. Germline-derived CDR1 and CDR2 are SGHAT and FQNNGV. The CDR3: CASSLRSRDLRIWGYTF. The CDR3 nucleotides read TGTGCCAGCAGCTTACGTTCTCGAGACTTGAGGATTTGGGGCTACACCTTC. Using reference TRBV11-2 and TRBJ1-2 for the parts outside the CDR3, the full variable domain is EAGVAQSPRYKIIEKRQSVAFWCNPISGHATLYWYQQILGQGPKLLIQFQNNGVVDDSQLPKDRFSAERLKGVDSTLKIQPAKLEDSAVYLCASSLRSRDLRIWGYTFGSGTRLTVV.

This clonotype was picked up many times. The chain joins TRBV11-2 to TRBJ1-1, with D perhaps matching TRBD1 (6 bases). The CDR3 has 14 amino acids. Trimming removed 3 bases from V and 1 base from J, with 9 bases in between. Per germline, CDR1 SGHAT and CDR2 FQNNGV. CDR3 sequence: CASSLWGQNTEAFF. The CDR3 DNA reads as TGTGCCAGCAGCTTGTGGGGGCAGAACACTGAAGCTTTCTTT.

The rearrangement joins TRBV7-2 to TRBJ2-1, with 8 bases aligning to TRBD1. V lost 7 bases to trimming and J lost 4 bases; unmatched junction nucleotides: 6. The CDR3 has 14 amino acids. From germline, CDR1 is SGHTA and CDR2 FQGNSA. The CDR3 nucleotides are TGTGCCAGCACCTCTTGGACAGGGTACAATGAGCAGTTCTTC. It codes for CASTSWTGYNEQFF. The full variable domain, rest sourced from reference TRBV7-2 and TRBJ2-1, is GAGVSQSPSNKVTEKGKDVELRCDPISGHTALYWYRQSLGQGLEFLIYFQGNSAPDKSGLPSDRFSAERTGGSVSTLTIQRTQQEDSAVYLCASTSWTGYNEQFFGPGTRLTVL.

This clonotype was picked up a small number of times. The chain carries TRBV7-6 and TRBJ2-1; D is ambiguous. Germline V gives CDR1 SGHVS, CDR2 FNYEAQ. The length of the CDR3 is 12 residues. V was cut by 0 bases and J by 8 bases, with 5 bases left in between. CDR3 nucleotide sequence: TGTGCCAGCAGCTTAGCTGCGTATGAGCAGTTCTTC. Protein product: CASSLAAYEQFF.

The J gene is TRBJ2-1, the V gene TRBV2; a weak D match, TRBD2 (6 bases). This CDR3 comprises 17 residues. The germline V and J ends were trimmed by 2 bases and 7 bases, with 21 bases remaining between them. The germline CDR1 and CDR2 sequences are SNHLY and FYNNEI. The DNA of the CDR3 is TGTGCCAGCAGTGAATTCGTAGCGGCCTTGAGCGGGAATGAGCAGTTCTTC. Translation: CASSEFVAALSGNEQFF.

This clonotype was detected only a few times. The V and J genes are TRBV11-3 and TRBJ2-7; D tentatively reads TRBD1 or TRBD2 (5 bases each). The CDR3 runs 13 residues. V was clipped by 5 bases and J by 7 bases, with 15 bases between them. CDR1 and CDR2 from the germline V gene are SGHNT and YENEEA. CDR3 residues: CASSAGTAGEQYF. The CDR3 DNA follows: TGTGCCAGCAGCGCCGGGACGGCGGGTGAGCAGTACTTC.

This clonotype was counted only a few times. The J gene is TRBJ2-1, the V gene TRBV20-1, with unresolved D. This CDR3 is 12 amino acids long. Trimming cost V 7 bases and J 5 bases, with 12 bases left between them. Germline V gene data show CDR1 as DFQATT and CDR2 as SNEGSKA (reference sequence). The CDR3 DNA is TGCAGTGTAAGGCCCCGGGACAATGAGCAGTTCTTC. Translation: CSVRPRDNEQFF.

The chain employs TRBV9 and TRBJ1-1; D is uncertain. The CDR3 is made up of 15 amino acids. Germline CDR1 reads SGDLS; CDR2 reads YYNGEE. V was pared by 3 bases and J by 1 base, with 13 bases between. Written as DNA, the CDR3 is TGTGCCAGCAGCGGTCCCTCGGAGGGGAACACTGAAGCTTTCTTT. It specifies CASSGPSEGNTEAFF.

This clonotype was observed a handful of times. The gene calls are TRBV9 and TRBJ1-2; the D gene is possibly TRBD1 (5 bases). The CDR3 extends over 14 amino acids. The germline gives CDR1 SGDLS, CDR2 YYNGEE. V was trimmed by 0 bases and J by 8 bases, leaving 14 bases between them. The CDR3 loop is CASSVELGAQGYTF. The CDR3 DNA follows: TGTGCCAGCAGCGTAGAACTAGGGGCCCAGGGCTACACCTTC.

This clonotype has at least ten counts. This chain joins TRBV7-9 and TRBJ1-1; D ambiguous. The germline V gene has CDR1 SEHNR and CDR2 FQNEAQ (reference sequence). Trimming took off 5 bases at V and 0 bases at J, with 10 bases between the two ends. The CDR3 is 14 residues long. Written as DNA, the CDR3 is TGTGCCAGCAGCCCGACGCTAATGAACACTGAAGCTTTCTTT. It codes for CASSPTLMNTEAFF.

This clonotype was seen ten or more times. The chain couples TRBV7-8 to TRBJ1-1; TRBD1 is a possible D gene (6 bases). Per germline, CDR1 SGHVS and CDR2 FQNEAQ. This CDR3 contains 14 residues. Trimming removed 5 bases at V and 5 bases at J, with 15 bases between. In DNA, the CDR3 is TGTGCCAGCAGCGCTGGGGGCGTGTTAACTGAAGCTTTCTTT. Its protein product is CASSAGGVLTEAFF.

This clonotype occurred a few times. This rearrangement joins TRBV7-9 to TRBJ2-1, with D perhaps TRBD2 (5 bases). The CDR3 runs to 14 residues. The V and J ends lost 2 bases and 0 bases respectively, with 5 bases between them. Germline CDR1 SEHNR, CDR2 FQNEAQ (reference sequence). This CDR3 reads CASSLSGSYNEQFF. CDR3 coding DNA: TGTGCCAGCAGCTTAAGCGGCTCCTACAATGAGCAGTTCTTC.

The chain has TRBV4-1 and TRBJ1-2; 7 positions agree with TRBD1. The CDR3 covers 14 residues. Trimming removed 4 bases from V and 8 bases from J; junction bases left unmatched: 10. Germline CDR1 is MGHRA and CDR2 is YSYEKL. CDR3 loop: CASSRRDRLEGYTF. CDR3 DNA: TGCGCCAGCAGCCGCCGGGACAGACTAGAGGGCTACACCTTC.

This clonotype was found a few times. The genes are TRBV6-4 and TRBJ1-2; D unclear. CDR3 length: 15 residues. Germline V lookup: CDR1 MRHNA, CDR2 SNTAGT. With 0 bases removed from V and 6 bases from J, the gap between germline ends came to 14 bases. CDR3 coding DNA: TGTGCCAGCAGTGACTCCTCGGCCCTATTGGATGGCTACACCTTC. It encodes CASSDSSALLDGYTF.

This clonotype was observed a few times. The chain uses TRBV6-5 and TRBJ2-2; 8 positions match TRBD1. V was pared by 2 bases and J by 7 bases, with 9 bases of the junction left unmatched. The CDR3 extends over 16 amino acids. CDR1 is MNHEY and CDR2 is SVGAGI in the germline V gene. The CDR3 sequence: CASSYRGQVGGGELFF. For the CDR3, the DNA is TGTGCCAGCAGTTACCGGGGACAGGTCGGGGGCGGGGAGCTGTTTTTT.

This clonotype occurred a few times. The chain carries TRBV7-9 and TRBJ2-5; 7 bases agree with TRBD2. The V gene's germline CDR1 is SEHNR and CDR2 FQNEAQ (reference sequence). V shed 1 base and J 4 bases; nucleotides not matched to a gene: 6. There are 15 residues in the CDR3. The CDR3 nucleotides read TGTGCCAGCAGCTTAGGGACTAGAGAGTCAGAGACCCAGTACTTC. This sequence encodes CASSLGTRESETQYF.

This rearrangement joins TRBV19 to TRBJ2-1; the D gene is possibly TRBD2 (6 bases). Germline V lookup: CDR1 LNHDA, CDR2 SQIVND (reference sequence). The CDR3 totals 14 residues. V gave up 9 bases and J gave up 3 bases, with 15 bases separating them. CDR3 nucleotide sequence: TGTGCCAGCTCTTTCGGGGGAAACTACAATGAGCAGTTCTTC. Its translation is CASSFGGNYNEQFF.

The chain employs TRBV29-1 and TRBJ2-3; TRBD1 matches at 10 bases. The CDR3 spans 15 residues. Looked up from germline, CDR1 is SQVTM and CDR2 is ANQGSEA. The junction had 9 bases not matched to a gene; V was cut back by 1 base and J by 8 bases. In nucleotides, the CDR3 is TGCAGCGTTGAAGCTAAGGGACAGGGGTTGTCTACGCAGTATTTT. Amino acids: CSVEAKGQGLSTQYF.

This clonotype has more than one count but fewer than ten. V is TRBV19 and J is TRBJ1-5; D ambiguous. Per the germline V gene, CDR1 is LNHDA and CDR2 is SQIVND (reference sequence). The ends were cut back, 8 bases at V and 5 bases at J, with 16 bases in the middle. This CDR3 has 14 residues. Here the CDR3 DNA reads TGTGCCAGTCGCTTGTCAGGTTCAGATCAGCCCCAGCATTTT. Amino acid sequence: CASRLSGSDQPQHF.

The sample holds a few counts of this clonotype. This rearrangement joins TRBV28 to TRBJ2-7, with 9 bases identical to TRBD1. CDR1 MDHEN and CDR2 SYDVKM come from the germline V gene. J was trimmed by 0 bases and V by 5 bases; bases with no gene match: 5. The CDR3 is 15 residues long. CDR3 sequence: CASSIRDRVSYEQYF. The CDR3 coding sequence is TGTGCCAGCAGTATCCGGGACAGGGTCTCCTACGAGCAGTACTTC.

At least ten counts were recorded for this clonotype. CDR3 loop: CASSLEARAPGNEQFF. CDR3 nucleotide sequence: TGTGCCAGCAGCTTAGAGGCTAGGGCCCCCGGGAATGAGCAGTTCTTC. J is TRBJ2-1 and V is TRBV7-2, with D unresolved. The V gene lost 1 base and the J gene lost 7 bases, with 17 bases spanning the gap. The CDR3 sequence is 16 residues long. The germline CDR1 and CDR2 sequences are SGHTA and FQGNSA.